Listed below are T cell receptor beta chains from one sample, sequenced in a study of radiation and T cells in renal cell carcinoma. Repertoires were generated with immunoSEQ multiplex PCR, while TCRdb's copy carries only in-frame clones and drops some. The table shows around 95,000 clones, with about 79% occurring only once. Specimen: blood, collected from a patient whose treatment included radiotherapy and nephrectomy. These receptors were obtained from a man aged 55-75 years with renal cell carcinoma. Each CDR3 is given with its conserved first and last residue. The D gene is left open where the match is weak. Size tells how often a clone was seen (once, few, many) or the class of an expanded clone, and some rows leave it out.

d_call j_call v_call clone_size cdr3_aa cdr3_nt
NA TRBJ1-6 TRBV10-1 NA CASSEEGSNSPLHF TGCGCCAGCAGTGAGGAGGGTTCGAATTCACCCCTCCACTTT
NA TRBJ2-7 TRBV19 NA CASSPGVSSYEQYF TGTGCCAGCTCCCCCGGCGTGAGCTCCTACGAGCAGTACTTC
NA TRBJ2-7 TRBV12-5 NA CASGSPPVAGSYEQYF TGTGCTAGTGGTTCCCCCCCGGTAGCTGGATCCTACGAGCAGTACTTC
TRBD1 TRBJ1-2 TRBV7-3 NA CASSPTGRANYGYTF TGTGCCAGCAGCCCGACAGGGCGGGCTAACTATGGCTACACCTTC
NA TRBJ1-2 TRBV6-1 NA CASSENRDYGYTF TGTGCCAGCAGTGAAAACAGGGACTATGGCTACACCTTC
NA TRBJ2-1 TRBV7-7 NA CASSSGGQIYNEQFF TGTGCCAGCAGCTCGGGGGGACAGATATACAATGAGCAGTTCTTC
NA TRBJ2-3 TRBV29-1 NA CSFQGSTDTQYF TGCAGCTTCCAGGGGTCGACGGATACGCAGTATTTT
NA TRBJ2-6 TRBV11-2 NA CASSLDVGILSGANVLTF TGTGCCAGCAGCTTAGATGTAGGTATTCTCTCTGGGGCCAACGTCCTGACTTTC
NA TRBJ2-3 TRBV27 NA CASSSTSDTQYF TGTGCCAGCAGTTCCACATCAGATACGCAGTATTTT
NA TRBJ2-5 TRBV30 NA CAWLFQETQYF TGTGCCTGGCTGTTCCAAGAGACCCAGTACTTC
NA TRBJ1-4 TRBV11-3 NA CASSPGGSTNEKLFF TGTGCCAGCAGCCCTGGGGGTTCAACTAATGAAAAACTGTTTTTT
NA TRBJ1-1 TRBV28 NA CASSPWSPRGTEAFF TGTGCCAGCAGCCCCTGGTCCCCCAGGGGTACTGAAGCTTTCTTT
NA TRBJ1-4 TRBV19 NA CASSDPRGGDTTNEKLFF TGTGCCAGTAGCGACCCGCGGGGTGGGGATACAACTAATGAAAAACTGTTTTTT
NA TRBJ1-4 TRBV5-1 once CASSPVDGRGNEKLFF TGCGCCAGCAGCCCGGTGGACGGGCGAGGTAATGAAAAACTGTTTTTT
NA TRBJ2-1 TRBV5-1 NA CASSLRAPGNNEQFF TGCGCCAGCAGCTTACGGGCCCCCGGGAACAATGAGCAGTTCTTC
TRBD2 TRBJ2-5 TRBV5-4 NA CAITSGSRQTQYF TGTGCCATTACTAGCGGGAGTCGACAGACCCAGTACTTC
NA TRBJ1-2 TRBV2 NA CASSENGGITYGYTF TGTGCCAGCAGTGAAAATGGGGGGATTACCTATGGCTACACCTTC
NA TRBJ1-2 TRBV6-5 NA CATRLGYGYTF TGTGCCACCCGACTCGGATATGGCTACACCTTC
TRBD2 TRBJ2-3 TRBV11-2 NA CASSWGLVGDTQYF TGTGCCAGCAGCTGGGGACTAGTTGGAGATACGCAGTATTTT
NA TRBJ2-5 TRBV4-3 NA CASSQELGREETQYF TGCGCCAGCAGCCAAGAATTGGGGAGAGAAGAGACCCAGTACTTC
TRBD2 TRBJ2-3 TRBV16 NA CASSRTSWRTDTQYF TGTGCCAGCAGCCGGACTAGCTGGCGCACAGATACGCAGTATTTT
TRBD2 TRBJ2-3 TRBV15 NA CATSRQSGTNYNTQYF TGTGCCACCAGCCGCCAAAGCGGGACCAATTATAATACGCAGTATTTT